A single sample gave rise to the 2 T cell receptor beta chains below, sequenced in a study of regulatory T cells in long-lasting Graves disease (dated by TCRdb to the early 2020s). Libraries were made using multiplex PCR. The run used an Illumina HiSeq 4000. To build TCR beta libraries, CDR3 regions were amplified by Arm-PCR using iRepertoire HTBI primers. TCRdb trimmed public reads at Q25 via fastp, called clones via MiXCR and kept in-frame beta chains. Duplicate CDR3 protein sequences are folded into a single record with the most common DNA and genes. Across this sample there are around 470,000 distinct CDR3 sequences, with less than 15% seen only once. Of the sample, approximately 15% falls within the top ten clones. The time point label here, explained by the study, means: newly diagnosed GD, antithyroid drugs for less than 3 months. For both TCR sequencing and RNA sequencing, RNA was extracted from PBMCs in TRIzol.

The same data also contributed to another study, on T cells in Graves' hyperthyroidism and ophthalmopathy.

The source material was peripheral blood mononuclear cells (PBMCs), sampled at new diagnosis, from a patient treated with antithyroid drugs. The receptor set was obtained from a woman aged 50 to 60 with Graves disease. Donor details come from another sample of the same person, matched by shared clones.

This clonotype was observed many times. This chain uses TRBV9 with TRBJ2-7; TRBD1 matches 7 bases. This CDR3 has 16 residues. Germline CDR1 SGDLS, CDR2 YYNGEE. The J segment lost 0 bases and the V segment lost 0 bases, leaving 6 bases of the junction unmatched. For the CDR3, the DNA is TGTGCCAGCAGCGTAGGCGATTGGGACAGCTCCTACGAGCAGTACTTC. Protein sequence: CASSVGDWDSSYEQYF.

In this sample, this clonotype turned up a few times. The V gene is TRBV3-1, the J gene TRBJ2-1; D is ambiguous. The CDR3 extends over 15 amino acids. Germline CDR1 LGHDT, CDR2 YNNKEL (reference sequence). Trimming cost V 0 bases and J 3 bases, with 9 bases left between them. The DNA for the CDR3 is TGTGCCAGCAGCCAAGAAGGTATTGGCTACAATGAGCAGTTCTTC. Amino acid sequence: CASSQEGIGYNEQFF.